The TCR beta chain described here comes from a study of blood T cell repertoires in COVID-19. In the authors' workflow: Amplified reference gene primers provided the basis for estimating nucleated cell counts. Clones were sequenced by immunoSEQ multiplex PCR, and TCRdb holds only the in-frame ones, with some missing. D and trimming come from the DNA, and the V and J calls and clone size come from that table. The table includes tens of thousands of clones, 65% to 80% detected once. This clonotype was sampled from a human donor with active or convalescent COVID-19. The donor label of this sample is uncertain. Sequenced: peripheral blood.

The CDR3 region has the DNA TGTGCCTGGATGATAGCGAACTCCTACAATGAGCAGTTCTTC. Its translation is CAWMIANSYNEQFF. This rearrangement joins TRBV30 to TRBJ2-1; D perhaps matches TRBD2 (5 bases). The V end lost 4 bases, the J end lost 0 bases, and 10 bases lay between the germline ends. Germline-derived CDR1 and CDR2 are GTSNPN and SVGIG (reference sequence). The CDR3 contains 14 residues. Using reference TRBV30 and TRBJ2-1 for the parts outside the CDR3, the full variable domain is SQTIHQWPATLVQPVGSPLSLECTVEGTSNPNLYWYRQAAGRGLQLLFYSVGIGQISSEVPQNLSASRPQDRQFILSSKKLLLSDSGFYLCAWMIANSYNEQFFGPGTRLTVL.